The 21 T cell receptor beta chains given below trace back to one sample, sequenced in a study of chemoradiotherapy in HPV16-positive cancers. The assay was immunoSEQ multiplex PCR, and TCRdb's table has in-frame clones only and misses some. The data show approximately 15,000 clones, roughly 79% seen once. The specimen was obtained from a patient who underwent chemoradiotherapy. These receptors were obtained from a human donor with HPV-associated anogenital cancer.

The chain carries TRBV25-1 and TRBJ2-7; TRBD2 matches 9 bases. Trimming at V came to 3 bases and at J to 2 bases, leaving 5 bases not matched to a gene. Germline CDR1 and CDR2: MGHDK and SYGVNS. The CDR3 sequence is 15 residues long. CDR3 sequence: CASSDSGSWAYEQYF. As DNA, the CDR3 is TGTGCCAGCAGTGATAGCGGGAGTTGGGCCTACGAGCAGTACTTC.

The chain links TRBV6-6 to TRBJ2-7, with D unresolved. Trimming took 6 bases from V and 7 from J, leaving 16 bases between them. The CDR3 loop spans 13 amino acids. Germline loops: CDR1 MNHNY, CDR2 SVGAGI (reference sequence). CDR3 loop: CASRYQGSLEQYF. CDR3 in DNA: TGTGCCAGCAGGTATCAAGGTAGTTTGGAGCAGTACTTC.

Here the CDR3 DNA reads TGTGCCAGCAGTGATAGGGGTATGAACACTGAAGCTTTCTTT. Protein product: CASSDRGMNTEAFF. V gene TRBV2 combines with J gene TRBJ1-1; possibly TRBD1 for D (5 bases). Trimming removed 3 bases from V and 0 bases from J, with 8 bases in between. The CDR3 has 14 amino acids. CDR1 and CDR2 from the germline V gene are SNHLY and FYNNEI.

The chain employs TRBV5-1 and TRBJ1-4, with D maybe TRBD1 (6 bases). This CDR3 contains 13 residues. The germline V and J ends were trimmed by 4 bases and 4 bases, with 8 bases remaining between them. Per the germline V gene, CDR1 is SGHRS and CDR2 is YFSETQ. Here the CDR3 reads CASSPDSNEKLFF. CDR3 in DNA: TGCGCCAGCAGCCCGGACAGTAATGAAAAACTGTTTTTT. Together with reference TRBV5-1 and TRBJ1-4, the CDR3 gives the full variable domain: KAGVTQTPRYLIKTRGQQVTLSCSPISGHRSVSWYQQTPGQGLQFLFEYFSETQRNKGNFPGRFSGRQFSNSRSEMNVSTLELGDSALYLCASSPDSNEKLFFGSGTQLSVL.

This clone has just a few counts. The V gene is TRBV9, the J gene TRBJ2-7, with 7 bases fitting TRBD2. V was pared by 2 bases and J by 5 bases, with 7 bases of the junction left unmatched. The CDR3 has 14 residues. Germline V CDR1 and CDR2: SGDLS, YYNGEE. In DNA form, the CDR3 reads TGTGCCAGCAGCGTCAGCGGGATGGGGAACGAGCAGTACTTC. It translates to CASSVSGMGNEQYF.

This clone has just a few counts. The V call is TRBV19, the J call TRBJ1-2; 10 positions agree with TRBD1. Germline trimming cut 8 bases from V and 4 bases from J; bases unmatched to any gene: 10. This CDR3 comprises 15 residues. Germline CDR1 reads LNHDA; CDR2 reads SQIVND (reference sequence). CDR3 protein: CASHLGQGPAYGYTF. For the CDR3, the DNA is TGTGCCAGTCACCTGGGACAGGGGCCTGCCTATGGCTACACCTTC.

CDR3 amino acids: CASSEGGNYGYTF. The CDR3, as DNA: TGTGCCAGCAGTGAAGGGGGAAACTATGGCTACACCTTC. The V call is TRBV6-1, the J call TRBJ1-2; D not resolved. Trimming removed 1 base at V and 2 bases at J, with 5 bases between. The V gene's germline CDR1 is MNHNS and CDR2 SASEGT. This CDR3 is built from 13 residues.

The rearrangement links TRBV14 to TRBJ1-2, with unresolved D. Germline V gene data show CDR1 as SGHDN and CDR2 as FVKESK. With 1 base removed from V and 4 bases from J, the gap between germline ends came to 7 bases. CDR3 length: 13 amino acids. As DNA, the CDR3 is TGTGCCAGCAGCCAAGTCAGGTCCTATGGCTACACCTTC. It encodes CASSQVRSYGYTF. Using reference TRBV14 and TRBJ1-2 for the parts outside the CDR3, the full variable domain is EAGVTQFPSHSVIEKGQTVTLRCDPISGHDNLYWYRRVMGKEIKFLLHFVKESKQDESGMPNNRFLAERTGGTYSTLKVQPAELEDSGVYFCASSQVRSYGYTFGSGTRLTVV.

The chain combines TRBV7-8 with TRBJ2-5, with 9 bases matching TRBD1. Germline V gene data show CDR1 as SGHVS and CDR2 as FQNEAQ. The CDR3 has 16 residues. V lost 2 bases, J lost 5 bases, and 9 bases stayed unmatched. The CDR3 sequence is CASSLSSGQGMETQYF. For the CDR3, the DNA is TGTGCCAGCAGCTTAAGTTCTGGACAGGGGATGGAGACCCAGTACTTC.

V gene TRBV5-1 combines with J gene TRBJ2-1, with 7 positions matching TRBD2. Germline assignment: CDR1 SGHRS and CDR2 YFSETQ. The V segment lost 5 bases and the J segment 0 bases; nucleotides outside the gene matches: 14. This CDR3 spans 18 amino acids. The CDR3 is CASSAGRAGESSYNEQFF. The CDR3 DNA reads as TGCGCCAGCAGTGCAGGGAGGGCGGGGGAAAGCTCCTACAATGAGCAGTTCTTC.

This chain uses TRBV6-1 with TRBJ1-5; 7 bases map to TRBD1. This CDR3 contains 15 residues. The V and J ends lost 4 bases and 3 bases, in that order; junction bases with no gene match: 6. Germline CDR1 and CDR2: MNHNS and SASEGT. CDR3: CASSGLTGANQPQHF. The CDR3 DNA reads TGTGCCAGCAGTGGCTTAACAGGGGCCAATCAGCCCCAGCATTTT.

This clone was seen only once. V gene TRBV7-9 combines with J gene TRBJ2-5; 8 bases align to TRBD2. TRBJ2-7 matches the DNA end more closely, so the J call is doubtful. Per the germline V gene, CDR1 is SEHNR and CDR2 is FQNEAQ (reference sequence). The CDR3 has 16 residues. The CDR3 loop reads CASSISGSESSYEQYF. The CDR3 bases are TGTGCCAGCAGTATAAGCGGGAGCGAGAGCTCCTACGAGCAGTACTTC.

V is TRBV5-1 and J is TRBJ2-3, with D perhaps matching TRBD1 (6 bases). V lost 1 base to trimming and J lost 1 base, with 16 bases between them. This CDR3 has 17 residues. CDR1 and CDR2 (germline): SGHRS, YFSETQ. In DNA, the CDR3 is TGCGCCAGCAGCTTGCAGTTCTCAGGGGATCGCACAGATACGCAGTATTTT. This gives the protein CASSLQFSGDRTDTQYF. The full variable domain, completed using reference TRBV5-1 and TRBJ2-3, is KAGVTQTPRYLIKTRGQQVTLSCSPISGHRSVSWYQQTPGQGLQFLFEYFSETQRNKGNFPGRFSGRQFSNSRSEMNVSTLELGDSALYLCASSLQFSGDRTDTQYFGPGTRLTVL.

This clone was counted a few times. CDR3 loop: CASSHRGGGVTGELFF. The CDR3 DNA reads as TGTGCCAGCAGCCACCGGGGAGGGGGCGTCACCGGGGAGCTGTTTTTT. The chain has TRBV7-9 and TRBJ2-2; D is tentatively TRBD1 or TRBD2 (7 bases each). Germline V CDR1 and CDR2: SEHNR, FQNEAQ (reference sequence). The CDR3 spans 16 residues. The germline V and J ends were trimmed by 5 bases and 4 bases, with 17 bases remaining between them.

This sequence joins TRBV9 and TRBJ1-1; possible D gene TRBD1, 6 bases. Germline V gene sequence: CDR1 SGDLS, CDR2 YYNGEE. Trimming pared 3 bases from V and 6 bases from J, leaving 18 bases between. This CDR3 has 15 residues. The chain's CDR3 is CASSESKIEGAEAFF. The CDR3 DNA follows: TGTGCCAGCAGCGAATCAAAAATAGAGGGGGCTGAAGCTTTCTTT. Supplemented by reference TRBV9 and TRBJ1-1, the full variable domain reads DSGVTQTPKHLITATGQRVTLRCSPRSGDLSVYWYQQSLDQGLQFLIQYYNGEERAKGNILERFSAQQFPDLHSELNLSSLELGDSALYFCASSESKIEGAEAFFGQGTRLTVV.

This CDR3 is CASSVTGGRASETQYF. The CDR3 DNA follows: TGTGCCAGCAGCGTAACTGGCGGGAGGGCCTCAGAGACCCAGTACTTC. The chain recombines TRBV9 with TRBJ2-5, with 9 bases lining up with TRBD2. Trimming at V came to 1 base and at J to 4 bases, leaving 8 bases not matched to a gene. CDR1 and CDR2 from the germline V gene are SGDLS and YYNGEE. The CDR3 spans 16 residues.

The chain recombines TRBV10-3 with TRBJ1-2; 7 nucleotides agree with TRBD1. This CDR3 has 13 residues. The germline gives CDR1 ENHRY, CDR2 SYGVKD. V gave up 6 bases and J gave up 5 bases; unmatched junction bases: 6. The CDR3: CAIRETGEYGYTF. The CDR3 DNA sequence: TGTGCCATCAGGGAAACAGGGGAATATGGCTACACCTTC.

The chain links TRBV30 to TRBJ1-4, with D maybe TRBD1 (5 bases). The CDR3 spans 17 residues. Per germline, CDR1 GTSNPN and CDR2 SVGIG (reference sequence). V gave up 4 bases and J gave up 7 bases, with 25 bases separating them. The CDR3 DNA is TGTGCCTGGATGGTATGGGGGTCGGGAGGGGCGCGTGAAAAACTGTTTTTT. Protein sequence: CAWMVWGSGGAREKLFF.

The chain has TRBV6-1 and TRBJ2-3, with unresolved D. Germline V CDR1 and CDR2: MNHNS, SASEGT. V lost 7 bases, J lost 2 bases, and 7 bases lay in between. The CDR3 runs 12 residues. CDR3 nucleotide sequence: TGTGCCAGCAACATCCACACAGATACGCAGTATTTT. Translating gives CASNIHTDTQYF.

This clone came up a few times. The chain joins TRBV5-6 to TRBJ2-5; D ambiguous. Germline V gene data show CDR1 as SGHDT and CDR2 as YYEEEE. V was pared by 4 bases and J by 5 bases, with 12 bases between. The CDR3 sequence is 13 residues long. CDR3 residues: CASSHVVRETQYF. CDR3 DNA sequence: TGTGCCAGCAGCCATGTTGTCCGGGAGACCCAGTACTTC.

The V call is TRBV7-8, the J call TRBJ1-1; 7 bases fit TRBD1. Germline V gives CDR1 SGHVS, CDR2 FQNEAQ. Trimming at V came to 5 bases and at J to 0 bases, leaving 12 bases not matched to a gene. This CDR3 has 17 amino acids. The CDR3 region has the DNA TGTGCCAGCAGCCAGAGAGGGGGCACAGGAGTGAACACTGAAGCTTTCTTT. It translates to CASSQRGGTGVNTEAFF. Looking up the rest from reference TRBV7-8 and TRBJ1-1 gives the full variable domain: GAGVSQSPRYKVAKRGQDVALRCDPISGHVSLFWYQQALGQGPEFLTYFQNEAQLDKSGLPSDRFFAERPEGSVSTLKIQRTQQEDSAVYLCASSQRGGTGVNTEAFFGQGTRLTVV.